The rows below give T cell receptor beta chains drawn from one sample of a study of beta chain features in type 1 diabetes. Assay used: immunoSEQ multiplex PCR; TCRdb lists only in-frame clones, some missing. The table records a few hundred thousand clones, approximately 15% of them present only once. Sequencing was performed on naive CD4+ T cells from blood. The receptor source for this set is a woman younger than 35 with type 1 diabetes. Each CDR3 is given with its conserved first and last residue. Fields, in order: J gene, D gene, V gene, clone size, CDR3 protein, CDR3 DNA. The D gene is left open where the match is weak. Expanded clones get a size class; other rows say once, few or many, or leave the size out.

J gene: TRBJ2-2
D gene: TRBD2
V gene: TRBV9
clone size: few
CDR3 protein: CASSVVGAGGPGTGELFF
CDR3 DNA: TGTGCCAGCAGCGTAGTCGGAGCGGGAGGGCCCGGCACCGGGGAGCTGTTTTTT

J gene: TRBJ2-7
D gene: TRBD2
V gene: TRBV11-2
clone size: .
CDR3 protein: CASSLAASGIYEQYF
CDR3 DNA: TGTGCCAGCAGCTTAGCGGCTAGCGGAATCTACGAGCAGTACTTC

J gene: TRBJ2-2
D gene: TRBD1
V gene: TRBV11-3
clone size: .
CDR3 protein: CASLPGQGAGELFF
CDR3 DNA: TGTGCCAGCCTCCCAGGACAGGGGGCCGGGGAGCTGTTTTTT

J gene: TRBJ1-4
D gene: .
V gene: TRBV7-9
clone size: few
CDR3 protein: CASSLGGAANEKLFF
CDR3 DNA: TGTGCCAGCAGCTTAGGGGGAGCAGCTAACGAAAAACTGTTTTTT

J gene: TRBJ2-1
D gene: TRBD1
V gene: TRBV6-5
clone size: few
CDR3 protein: CASSYSSTGGYNEQFF
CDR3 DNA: TGTGCCAGCAGTTACTCGTCGACAGGGGGCTACAATGAGCAGTTCTTC

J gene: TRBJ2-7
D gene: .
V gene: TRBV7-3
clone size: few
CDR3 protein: CASSLGSSVSYEQYF
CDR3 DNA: TGTGCCAGCAGCTTAGGGAGTTCCGTCTCCTACGAGCAGTACTTC

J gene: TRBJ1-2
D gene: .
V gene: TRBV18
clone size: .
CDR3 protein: CASSAQSGDGYTF
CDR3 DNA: TGTGCCAGCTCAGCCCAATCGGGGGACGGCTACACCTTC

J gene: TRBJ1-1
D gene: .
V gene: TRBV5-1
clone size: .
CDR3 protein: CASSLNPTSFMNTEAFF
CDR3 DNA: TGCGCCAGCAGCCTTAACCCTACCTCCTTCATGAACACTGAAGCTTTCTTT

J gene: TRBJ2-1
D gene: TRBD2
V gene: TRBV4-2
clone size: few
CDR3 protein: CASSQDGLAGGPNNEQFF
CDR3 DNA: TGTGCCAGCAGCCAAGATGGACTAGCGGGAGGGCCTAACAATGAGCAGTTCTTC

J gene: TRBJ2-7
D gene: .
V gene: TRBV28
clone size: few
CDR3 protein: CASSGAPNYEQYF
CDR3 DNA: TGTGCCAGCAGTGGGGCACCGAACTACGAGCAGTACTTC

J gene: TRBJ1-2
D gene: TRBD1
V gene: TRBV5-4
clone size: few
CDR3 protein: CATQTGNYGYTF
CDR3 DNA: TGTGCCACCCAGACAGGGAACTATGGCTACACCTTC

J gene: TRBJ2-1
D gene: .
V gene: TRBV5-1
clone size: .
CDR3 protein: CASSLGQLNNEQFF
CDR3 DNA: TGCGCCAGCAGCTTGGGACAGCTAAACAATGAGCAGTTCTTC

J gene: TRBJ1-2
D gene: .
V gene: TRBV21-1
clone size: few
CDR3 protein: CASSKAEGDRDDGYTF
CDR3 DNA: TGTGCCAGCAGCAAAGCCGAAGGGGACAGGGACGATGGCTACACCTTC

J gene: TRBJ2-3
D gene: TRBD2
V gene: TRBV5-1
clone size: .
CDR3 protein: CASSFRGTSGKDTQYF
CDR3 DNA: TGCGCCAGCAGCTTTCGAGGGACTAGCGGTAAAGATACGCAGTATTTT

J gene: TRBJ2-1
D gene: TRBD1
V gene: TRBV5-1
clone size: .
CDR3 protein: CASSAGTGSYNEQFF
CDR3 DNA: TGCGCCAGCAGCGCCGGGACAGGGTCCTACAATGAGCAGTTCTTC

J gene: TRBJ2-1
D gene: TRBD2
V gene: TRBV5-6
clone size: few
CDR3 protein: CASSAVGAGTHNEQFF
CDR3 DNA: TGTGCCAGCAGCGCCGTGGGAGCGGGAACCCACAATGAGCAGTTCTTC

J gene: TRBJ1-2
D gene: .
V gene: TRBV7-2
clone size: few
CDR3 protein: CASNAKKSGNYGYTF
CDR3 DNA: TGTGCCAGCAACGCCAAGAAGTCAGGGAACTATGGCTACACCTTC

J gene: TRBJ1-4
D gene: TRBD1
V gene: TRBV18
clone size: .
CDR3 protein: CASSPFDRATNEKLFF
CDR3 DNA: TGTGCCAGCTCACCCTTTGACAGGGCAACTAATGAAAAACTGTTTTTT

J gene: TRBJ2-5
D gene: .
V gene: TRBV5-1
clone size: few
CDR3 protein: CASSLSGNQETQYF
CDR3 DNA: TGCGCCAGCAGCTTGTCCGGGAATCAAGAGACCCAGTACTTC

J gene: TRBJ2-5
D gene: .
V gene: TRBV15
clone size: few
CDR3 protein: CATSRDQGTQETQYF
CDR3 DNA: TGTGCCACCAGCAGAGATCAGGGTACTCAAGAGACCCAGTACTTC

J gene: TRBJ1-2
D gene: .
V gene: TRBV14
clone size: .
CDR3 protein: CASSQDFRNYGYTF
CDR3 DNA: TGTGCCAGCAGCCAAGACTTCCGGAACTATGGCTACACCTTC

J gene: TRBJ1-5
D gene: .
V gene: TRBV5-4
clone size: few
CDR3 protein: CASSLRGSNQPQHF
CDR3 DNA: TGTGCCAGCAGCTTAAGGGGGAGCAATCAGCCCCAGCATTTT

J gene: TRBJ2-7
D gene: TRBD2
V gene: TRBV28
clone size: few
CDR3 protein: CASSDGTSGRLLYEQYF
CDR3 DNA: TGTGCCAGCAGTGACGGGACTAGCGGGAGGTTACTCTACGAGCAGTACTTC

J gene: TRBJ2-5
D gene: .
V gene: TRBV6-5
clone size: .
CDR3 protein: CASSYGYGEQETQYF
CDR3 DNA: TGTGCCAGCAGTTACGGGTACGGGGAACAAGAGACCCAGTACTTC

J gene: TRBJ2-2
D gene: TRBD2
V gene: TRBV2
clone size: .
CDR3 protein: CASRPLAGGSGELFF
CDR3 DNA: TGTGCCAGCAGACCCCTAGCGGGAGGGTCCGGGGAGCTGTTTTTT

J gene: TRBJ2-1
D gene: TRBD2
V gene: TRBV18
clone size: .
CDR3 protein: CASSQLAGGLHTYNEQFF
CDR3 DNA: TGTGCCAGCTCACAATTGGCGGGAGGCCTTCACACCTACAATGAGCAGTTCTTC

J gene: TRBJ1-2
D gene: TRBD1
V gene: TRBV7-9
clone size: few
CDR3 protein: CASSPSDRVVIGYTF
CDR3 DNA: TGTGCCAGCAGCCCATCGGACAGGGTCGTTATCGGCTACACCTTC

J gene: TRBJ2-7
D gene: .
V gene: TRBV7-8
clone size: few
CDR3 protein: CASSLAGPYEQYF
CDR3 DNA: TGTGCCAGCAGCTTAGCGGGGCCCTACGAGCAGTACTTC

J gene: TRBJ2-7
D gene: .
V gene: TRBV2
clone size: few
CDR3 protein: CASRDSRGVPAYEQYF
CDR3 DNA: TGTGCCAGCAGAGACTCCCGAGGCGTGCCTGCCTACGAGCAGTACTTC

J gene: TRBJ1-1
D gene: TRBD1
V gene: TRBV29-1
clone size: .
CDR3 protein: CSVPRQGAIQEAFF
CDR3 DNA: TGCAGCGTTCCTCGCCAGGGGGCAATTCAGGAGGCTTTCTTT

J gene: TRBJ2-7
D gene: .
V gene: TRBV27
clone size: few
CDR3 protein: CASSLIVAGSSYEQYF
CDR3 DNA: TGTGCCAGCAGTTTAATAGTGGCCGGGAGCTCCTACGAGCAGTACTTC

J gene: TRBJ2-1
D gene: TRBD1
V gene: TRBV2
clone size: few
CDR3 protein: CASSQDRSSYNEQFF
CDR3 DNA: TGTGCCAGCAGCCAGGACAGGAGCTCCTACAATGAGCAGTTCTTC

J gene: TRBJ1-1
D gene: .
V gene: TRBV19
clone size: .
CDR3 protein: CASSSRQDAEAFF
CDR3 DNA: TGTGCCAGTAGTTCAAGACAGGACGCTGAAGCTTTCTTT

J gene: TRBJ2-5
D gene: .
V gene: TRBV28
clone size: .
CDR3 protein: CASSRRGETQYF
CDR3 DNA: TGTGCCAGCAGCCGGAGGGGAGAGACCCAGTACTTC

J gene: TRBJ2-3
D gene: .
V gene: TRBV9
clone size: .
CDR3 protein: CASNWAGDTDTQYF
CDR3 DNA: TGTGCCAGCAATTGGGCAGGCGACACAGATACGCAGTATTTT

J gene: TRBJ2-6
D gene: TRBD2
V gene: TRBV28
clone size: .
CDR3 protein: CASSASGRASLSGANVLTF
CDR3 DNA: TGTGCCAGCAGCGCTAGCGGGAGGGCCTCACTCTCTGGGGCCAACGTCCTGACTTTC

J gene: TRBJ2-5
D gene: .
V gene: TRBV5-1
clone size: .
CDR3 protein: CASSFQFQETQYF
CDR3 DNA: TGCGCCAGCAGCTTCCAGTTCCAAGAGACCCAGTACTTC

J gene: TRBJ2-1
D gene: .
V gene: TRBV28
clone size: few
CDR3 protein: CASSTRGSRGWNEQFF
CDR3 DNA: TGTGCCAGCAGTACCCGGGGGTCCCGTGGTTGGAATGAGCAGTTCTTC

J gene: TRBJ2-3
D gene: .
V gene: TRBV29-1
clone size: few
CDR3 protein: CSATLGRPGDTQYF
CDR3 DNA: TGCAGCGCCACACTAGGGCGGCCCGGGGATACGCAGTATTTT

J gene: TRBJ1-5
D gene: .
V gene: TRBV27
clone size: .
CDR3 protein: CASRTGGGQPQHF
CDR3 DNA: TGTGCCAGCCGGACGGGAGGTGGTCAGCCCCAGCATTTT

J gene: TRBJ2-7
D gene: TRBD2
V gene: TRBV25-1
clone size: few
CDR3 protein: CASRDSGAGYEQYF
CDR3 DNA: TGTGCCAGCAGAGATAGCGGGGCGGGCTACGAGCAGTACTTC

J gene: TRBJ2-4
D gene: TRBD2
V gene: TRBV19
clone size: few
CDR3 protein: CASSPAASGSPKNIQYF
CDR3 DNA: TGTGCCAGTAGTCCCGCCGCTAGCGGGAGTCCCAAAAACATTCAGTACTTC

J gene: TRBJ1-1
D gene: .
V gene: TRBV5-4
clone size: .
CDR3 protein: CASSPGLRNTEAFF
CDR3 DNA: TGTGCCAGCAGCCCGGGACTGAGGAACACTGAAGCTTTCTTT

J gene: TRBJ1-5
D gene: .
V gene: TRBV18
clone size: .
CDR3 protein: CASSPAVPYSNQPQHF
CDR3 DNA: TGTGCCAGCTCACCCGCAGTCCCATATAGCAATCAGCCCCAGCATTTT

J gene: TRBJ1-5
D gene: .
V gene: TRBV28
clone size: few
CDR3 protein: CASSLGQSTGNQPQHF
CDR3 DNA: TGTGCCAGCAGTCTCGGACAGTCTACGGGCAATCAGCCCCAGCATTTT

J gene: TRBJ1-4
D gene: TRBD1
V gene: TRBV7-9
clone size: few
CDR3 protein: CASSSRLQGAGEKLFF
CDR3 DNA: TGTGCCAGCAGCTCGAGGCTACAGGGGGCAGGAGAAAAACTGTTTTTT

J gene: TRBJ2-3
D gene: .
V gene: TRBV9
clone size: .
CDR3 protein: CASSPGATDTQYF
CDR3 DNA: TGTGCCAGCAGCCCAGGGGCCACAGATACGCAGTATTTT

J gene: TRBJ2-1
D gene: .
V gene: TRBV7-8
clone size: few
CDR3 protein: CASKRAGSYNEQFF
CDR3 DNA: TGTGCCAGCAAGAGGGCGGGATCCTACAATGAGCAGTTCTTC

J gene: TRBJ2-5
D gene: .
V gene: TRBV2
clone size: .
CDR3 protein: CASSRAGETQYF
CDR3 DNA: TGTGCCAGCAGTAGAGCGGGAGAGACCCAGTACTTC

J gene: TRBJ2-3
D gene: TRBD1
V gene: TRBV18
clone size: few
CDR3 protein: CASSRQGPTTDTQYF
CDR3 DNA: TGTGCCAGCTCCCGACAGGGGCCTACCACAGATACGCAGTATTTT

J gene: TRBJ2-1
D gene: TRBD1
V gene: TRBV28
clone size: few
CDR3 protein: CASSFLYWDRDHNEQFF
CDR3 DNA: TGTGCCAGCAGTTTTCTATACTGGGACAGGGACCACAATGAGCAGTTCTTC

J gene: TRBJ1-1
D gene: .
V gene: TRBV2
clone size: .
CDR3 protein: CASSSDSNTEAFF
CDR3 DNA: TGTGCCAGCAGCAGCGACAGCAACACTGAAGCTTTCTTT

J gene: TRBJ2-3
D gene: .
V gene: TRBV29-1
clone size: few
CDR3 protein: CSVEDRSTDTQYF
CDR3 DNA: TGCAGCGTTGAAGATCGGAGCACAGATACGCAGTATTTT